This T cell receptor (beta chain) was documented in a study of cytomegalovirus exposure and HLA in healthy donors. Study-wide findings and caveats: First-cohort TCR clusters tended to co-occur in the roughly 130 validation repertoires, a later analysis found. Among TCR sequences, most were rare, though some public TCRs appeared in many donors. It was 160 or so TCR beta chains that were listed as cytomegalovirus-associated.

The donors were in the roughly 130-subject validation cohort; that cohort was separate from the approximately 700-subject first cohort. Trimming took 2 bases from V and 5 from J, leaving 14 bases between them. Germline CDR1 reads SGHDT; CDR2 reads YYEEEE. The CDR3 is made up of 15 amino acids. Data came from immunoSEQ multiplex PCR; TCRdb stores just in-frame clones and leaves some out. The repertoire holds about 260,000 clones, with 90% as singletons. A remark on this clone: What it binds is unknown.

The receptor was isolated from a woman aged 30 to 39 in good health and CMV-seronegative. The sample comprised PBMCs. This rearrangement joins TRBV5-6 to TRBJ1-5; possibly TRBD1 for D (6 bases). The CDR3, as DNA: TGTGCCAGCAGCTTTCGGAGGACAGCAGATCAGCCCCAGCATTTT. Its translation is CASSFRRTADQPQHF.